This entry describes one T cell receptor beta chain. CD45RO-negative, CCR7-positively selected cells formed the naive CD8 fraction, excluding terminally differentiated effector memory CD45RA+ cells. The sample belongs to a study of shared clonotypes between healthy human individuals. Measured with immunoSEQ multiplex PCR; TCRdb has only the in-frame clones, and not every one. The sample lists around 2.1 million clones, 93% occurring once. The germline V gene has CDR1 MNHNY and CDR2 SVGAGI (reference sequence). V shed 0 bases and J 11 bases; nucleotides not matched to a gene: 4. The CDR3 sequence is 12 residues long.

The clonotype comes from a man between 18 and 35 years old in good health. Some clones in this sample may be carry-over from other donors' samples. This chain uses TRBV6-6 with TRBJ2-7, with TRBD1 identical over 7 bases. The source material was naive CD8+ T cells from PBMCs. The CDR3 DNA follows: TGTGCCAGCAGTTACTCAGCCGGGACAGAGTACTTC. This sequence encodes CASSYSAGTEYF.